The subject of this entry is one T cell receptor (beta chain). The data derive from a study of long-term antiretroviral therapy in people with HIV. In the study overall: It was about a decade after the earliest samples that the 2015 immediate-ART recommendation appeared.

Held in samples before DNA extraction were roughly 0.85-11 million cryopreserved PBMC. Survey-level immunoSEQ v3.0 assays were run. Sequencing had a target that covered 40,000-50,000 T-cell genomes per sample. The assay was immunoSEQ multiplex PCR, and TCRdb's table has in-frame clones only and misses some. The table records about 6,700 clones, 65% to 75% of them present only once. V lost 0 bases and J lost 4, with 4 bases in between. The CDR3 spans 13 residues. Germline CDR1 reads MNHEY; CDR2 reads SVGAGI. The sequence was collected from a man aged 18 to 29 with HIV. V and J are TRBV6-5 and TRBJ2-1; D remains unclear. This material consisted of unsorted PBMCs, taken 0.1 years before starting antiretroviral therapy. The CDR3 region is CASSYSEYNEQFF. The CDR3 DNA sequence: TGTGCCAGCAGTTACTCAGAATACAATGAGCAGTTCTTC.